This T cell receptor beta chain comes out of a study of graft-versus-host responses after intestinal transplantation. Study context: Those transplanted obtained multivisceral, liver-intestinal, or isolated intestinal grafts. Every one of the recipients received anti-thymocyte globulin induction and afterwards took tacrolimus and steroids for around 3 years. General study findings and limits: Early after transplant, HvG clones declined as circulating GvH clones peaked. Allografts carried high graft-versus-host to host-versus-graft clonal ratios in patients having graft-donor T cell macrochimerism.

For this clone: Its antigen is unknown.

Germline V gene lookup returns CDR1 SQVTM and CDR2 ANQGSEA. V lost 3 bases, J lost 1 base, and 22 bases lay in between. The CDR3 sequence is 18 residues long. Some clones are missing from TCRdb's copy, which holds only in-frame ones; the method was immunoSEQ multiplex PCR. The sample has approximately 9,100 clones, about 96% seen once; the top ten hold approximately 16%. This clonotype originated in a human patient who received an intestinal transplant, so some T cells may come from the graft donor. The specimen was bone marrow, collected around 500 days after intestinal transplantation. This chain links TRBV29-1 with TRBJ1-3; D might be TRBD1 (6 bases). The CDR3 sequence is CSVEGAPDQGGSGNTIYF. DNA for the CDR3: TGCAGCGTTGAGGGGGCACCTGACCAAGGAGGGTCTGGAAACACCATATATTTT.